These 12 T cell receptor beta chains originate from one sample sequenced in a study of OX40 agonist ivuxolimab in advanced cancers. Here immunoSEQ multiplex PCR was the method, and the copy in TCRdb shows in-frame clones only, minus some. The sample lists about 50,000 clones, around 90% occurring once. The sample consisted of CD4+ or CD8+ T cells sorted from blood, taken in a trial of the OX40 agonist ivuxolimab. Receptor source: an adult with an advanced solid tumor such as melanoma, head and neck, liver or kidney cancer.

The genes are TRBV19 and TRBJ1-6; a weak D match, TRBD1 (6 bases). The germline V gene has CDR1 LNHDA and CDR2 SQIVND (reference sequence). The CDR3 is 15 residues long. Trimming took off 1 base at V and 7 bases at J, with 11 bases between the two ends. CDR3 coding DNA: TGTGCCAGTAGTATAGGGCCTCAGGGGAATTCACCCCTCCACTTT. Encoded protein: CASSIGPQGNSPLHF.

V gene TRBV7-6 combines with J gene TRBJ2-5, with 11 nucleotides matching TRBD1. CDR1 is SGHVS, CDR2 FNYEAQ, per germline. With 1 base clipped from V and 5 bases from J, the junction kept 3 bases outside the gene matches. The CDR3 totals 15 residues. CDR3 nucleotides: TGTGCCAGCAGCTTAGGGACAGGGGGCAGGGAGACCCAGTACTTC. It encodes CASSLGTGGRETQYF.

The chain links TRBV7-8 to TRBJ1-2, with unresolved D. V was trimmed by 6 bases and J by 7 bases, leaving 9 bases between them. Germline loops: CDR1 SGHVS, CDR2 FQNEAQ. This CDR3 spans 11 amino acids. The CDR3 loop reads CASRTAGGYTF. CDR3 DNA: TGTGCCAGCAGGACGGCTGGTGGCTACACCTTC.

V gene TRBV29-1 combines with J gene TRBJ1-2; 7 bases are a match to TRBD1. Germline CDR1 and CDR2: SQVTM and ANQGSEA. V was pared by 0 bases and J by 1 base, with 8 bases of the junction left unmatched. CDR3 length equals 16 residues. This CDR3 is CSVEEGGQYNNYGYTF. CDR3 DNA: TGCAGCGTTGAAGAAGGGGGACAGTATAATAACTATGGCTACACCTTC.

V is TRBV5-6 and J is TRBJ1-3; weak D call: TRBD1 (5 bases). With 2 bases removed from V and 0 bases from J, the gap between germline ends came to 12 bases. The CDR3 has 16 amino acids. Germline values: CDR1 SGHDT, CDR2 YYEEEE. CDR3 region: CASSFTGLRSGNTIYF. The CDR3 DNA follows: TGTGCCAGCAGCTTCACGGGACTCCGCTCTGGAAACACCATATATTTT.

The chain carries TRBV29-1 and TRBJ1-1; D not resolved. The V and J ends lost 5 bases and 5 bases respectively, with 15 bases between them. This CDR3 has 13 residues. Germline CDR1 is SQVTM and CDR2 is ANQGSEA. DNA of the CDR3: TGCAGCGTTAGACTTGGGATTGGGACTGAAGCTTTCTTT. This gives the protein CSVRLGIGTEAFF.

V and J are TRBV28 and TRBJ2-3, with a possible D match to TRBD2 (5 bases). The CDR3 runs 14 residues. Trimming stripped 5 bases from V and 0 bases from J, with 9 bases between. Germline loops: CDR1 MDHEN, CDR2 SYDVKM. DNA of the CDR3: TGTGCCAGCAGTCTTCGGACTAGCACAGATACGCAGTATTTT. It translates to CASSLRTSTDTQYF.

The J gene is TRBJ1-5, the V gene TRBV2; D not resolved. The CDR3 length is 12 residues. Germline V gene lookup returns CDR1 SNHLY and CDR2 FYNNEI. The ends were cut back, 5 bases at V and 4 bases at J, with 6 bases in the middle. This CDR3 reads CASSLGNQPQHF. The CDR3, as DNA: TGTGCCAGCAGTCTCGGAAATCAGCCCCAGCATTTT.

The chain links TRBV2 to TRBJ2-7, with D unresolved. Germline assignment: CDR1 SNHLY and CDR2 FYNNEI. V gave up 4 bases and J gave up 7 bases, with 17 bases separating them. This CDR3 has 14 amino acids. The CDR3 is CASSVPTSQREQYV. CDR3 coding DNA: TGTGCCAGCAGTGTCCCAACATCACAGAGGGAGCAGTACGTC.

The rearrangement joins TRBV13 to TRBJ2-3, with 9 bases that match TRBD2. The CDR3 totals 16 residues. Trimming at V came to 4 bases and at J to 0 bases, leaving 5 bases not matched to a gene. The V gene's germline CDR1 is PRHDT and CDR2 FYEKMQ (reference sequence). The CDR3 DNA reads TGTGCCAGCAGCTCGGAGCGGGGGGATAGCACAGATACGCAGTATTTT. Translating gives CASSSERGDSTDTQYF.

The chain employs TRBV28 and TRBJ2-1, with unresolved D. Germline CDR1 reads MDHEN; CDR2 reads SYDVKM. V was clipped by 5 bases and J by 4 bases, with 6 bases between them. This CDR3 contains 12 residues. CDR3 DNA: TGTGCCAGCAGTCCACTTTACAATGAGCAGTTCTTC. Protein: CASSPLYNEQFF.

V usage is TRBV15 and J usage is TRBJ2-7, with 7 bases aligning to TRBD1. Germline V gene sequence: CDR1 LNHNV, CDR2 YYDKDF (reference sequence). This CDR3 has 14 amino acids. Unmatched junction bases numbered 8, after V lost 5 bases and J lost 4 bases. The CDR3 nucleotides read TGTGCCACCAGCCTTGACAGGGCTTGGTACGAGCAGTACGTC. This translates into CATSLDRAWYEQYV.